This T cell receptor beta chain was captured in a study of cytomegalovirus exposure and HLA in healthy donors. Study summary: In terms of ancestry, the Caucasian-associated cluster contained 81% of the approximately 430 genotyped donors. Study-wide findings and caveats: Trimming of TCR beta V- and J-genes showed a link, identified in a later analysis, to a missense DCLRE1C variant. In vitro experiments confirmed that three CMV-associated chains were specific for CMV antigens.

The germline gives CDR1 MNHNS, CDR2 SASEGT. There are 16 residues in the CDR3. V was pared by 4 bases and J by 2 bases, with 18 bases between. In the PCR, 60 Vbeta and 13 Jbeta primers were used. Some clones are missing from TCRdb's copy, which holds only in-frame ones; the method was immunoSEQ multiplex PCR. This table holds about 150,000 clones, approximately 8.9% found once. This clone was observed a few times. What it binds is not known. The J gene is TRBJ2-7, the V gene TRBV6-1, with TRBD1 as a possible D gene (6 bases). This receptor was taken from a woman aged 40 to 50 in good health and CMV-seropositive. Sequencing input: PBMCs. The CDR3 sequence: CASSVVGTQSTYEQYF. For the CDR3, the DNA is TGTGCCAGCAGTGTTGTTGGGACACAGAGTACCTACGAGCAGTACTTC.